This TCR beta chain was captured in a study of Ad26.COV2.S vaccination and SARS-CoV-2 variants. Treatment of the sample: roughly 20 received Ad26.COV2.S at low or high dose, single or two shots; a few received placebo; per-sample allocation not given. Collection of samples fell on day 63 after the first vaccine or placebo injection. The donor was a Boston adult aged 18-55 years. Study outcomes and limitations: Participants in the vaccine arm had higher spike-specific TCR breadth; placebo recipients had lower. Breadth measured for non-spike TCRs was similar across vaccine and placebo recipients.

This clone appeared a few times. Its antigen is as yet unknown. Generated by immunoSEQ multiplex PCR, the TCRdb table keeps only in-frame clones and is missing some. The sample lists around 250,000 clones, around nine tenths occurring once. Germline V CDR1 and CDR2: SGHDT, YYEEEE. V dropped 2 bases and J dropped 7; count of bases not matched to a gene: 6. The CDR3 runs to 14 residues. This sequence joins TRBV5-6 and TRBJ2-1, with 7 bases matching TRBD2. The input for sequencing was peripheral blood, taken in a trial of Ad26.COV2.S vaccine versus placebo. This receptor was identified in a person between 18 and 60 years old who received the Ad26.COV2.S COVID-19 vaccine or a placebo. This CDR3 reads CASSLGRVVNEQFF. The CDR3 DNA reads as TGTGCCAGCAGCTTAGGGAGGGTTGTGAATGAGCAGTTCTTC.